This section outlines one TCR beta chain sequence together with its context. These data come from a study of blood T cell repertoires in COVID-19. Study information: T cells, B-cell-depleted T cells, or PBMCs provided the cDNA or gDNA that served as material.

Original handling: Nucleated cell counts were estimated from reference gene primer amplification. Libraries were prepared by immunoSEQ multiplex PCR; TCRdb keeps only in-frame clonotypes and omits some of them. D and trimming were read from the DNA, whereas the V and J calls and clone size are those reported in that table. The sample lists 150,000 to 200,000 clones; about 76% were seen once. This CDR3 region has 17 residues. Germline V gene sequence: CDR1 SGHAT, CDR2 FQNNGV. V dropped 5 bases and J dropped 6; count of bases not matched to a gene: 8. Seattle's enrolled individuals joined amid active infection and were then monitored longitudinally.

The sequenced sample was peripheral blood. The chain links TRBV11-2 to TRBJ1-6; 12 nucleotides align to TRBD1. The receptor's source is a woman aged 40 to 49 with COVID-19, enrolled during active disease. The CDR3 loop reads CASSHLRDRGPNSPLHF. The CDR3 bases are TGTGCCAGCAGCCATCTCAGGGACAGGGGGCCTAATTCACCCCTCCACTTT. The full variable domain, in which reference TRBV11-2 and TRBJ1-6 provide the parts outside the CDR3, is EAGVAQSPRYKIIEKRQSVAFWCNPISGHATLYWYQQILGQGPKLLIQFQNNGVVDDSQLPKDRFSAERLKGVDSTLKIQPAKLEDSAVYLCASSHLRDRGPNSPLHFGNGTRLTVT.